This paragraph covers one TCR beta chain sequence. Trimming stripped 2 bases from V and 4 bases from J, with 15 bases between. Germline assignment: CDR1 WSHSY and CDR2 SAAADI. The CDR3 has 15 amino acids. The entry originates in a study of human T cells and chemical hapten exposure. TCRdb reprocessed the RACE reads with MiXCR, giving one entry per CDR3 protein. The sample holds 95,000 to 150,000 distinct CDR3 sequences, roughly 14% seen once. The time point: pre-sensitization, week 0. Treatment of the sample: therapeutic diphenylcyclopropenone sensitization with weekly scalp DPC. Total RNA extraction was carried out from unfractionated whole blood.

The material was whole blood, obtained in connection with sensitization to the hapten diphenylcyclopropenone (DPC). This TCR was sampled from a woman between 18 and 29 years old with alopecia areata. Some clones in this sample may be carry-over from other donors' samples. The chain uses TRBV10-2 and TRBJ2-7, with a weak D call TRBD2 (7 bases). CDR3 nucleotides: TGCGCCAGCAGTGAGGAGGGGGGGCCCTCTTACGAGCAGTACTTC. Protein: CASSEEGGPSYEQYF.